This is a list of T cell receptor beta chains from one sample in a study of blood T cell repertoires in COVID-19. Repertoires were generated with immunoSEQ multiplex PCR, while TCRdb's copy carries only in-frame clones and drops some. The table has 150,000 or so clones, roughly 83% seen once. Sequencing was performed on peripheral blood. The receptors come from a woman older than 75 with acute or convalescent COVID-19. Each CDR3 is given with its conserved first and last residue. The D gene is left open where the match is weak. Rows may omit the clone size; those that give it use once, few, many or a size class.

V	D	size	J	CDR3	DNA
TRBV5-1	.	.	TRBJ2-7	CASSYTDYSNSEQYF	TGCGCCAGCAGCTATACAGACTATAGCAATTCTGAGCAGTACTTC
TRBV12-3/TRBV12-4	.	.	TRBJ2-7	CASSLRGSGEQYF	TGTGCCAGCAGTTTACGGGGGTCGGGCGAGCAGTACTTC
TRBV9	.	.	TRBJ1-5	CASSVNPGSNQPQHF	TGTGCCAGCAGCGTAAACCCGGGAAGCAATCAGCCCCAGCATTTT
TRBV6-2/TRBV6-3	TRBD1	.	TRBJ2-1	CASSFPGQGRDNEQFF	TGTGCCAGCAGTTTCCCAGGACAGGGGCGCGATAATGAGCAGTTCTTC
TRBV5-1	TRBD1	.	TRBJ1-1	CASSLTGYTEAFF	TGCGCCAGCAGTTTGACAGGGTACACTGAAGCTTTCTTT
TRBV5-6	.	.	TRBJ1-4	CASSPRTRGLEKLFF	TGTGCCAGCAGCCCCCGGACAAGGGGCCTTGAAAAACTGTTTTTT
TRBV3-1/TRBV3-2	.	few	TRBJ1-5	CASSPLPGVNQPQHF	TGTGCCAGCAGCCCCCTGCCAGGGGTAAATCAGCCCCAGCATTTT
TRBV3-1/TRBV3-2	.	.	TRBJ1-1	CASSQGAEAFF	TGTGCCAGCAGCCAAGGCGCTGAAGCTTTCTTT
TRBV3-1/TRBV3-2	.	.	TRBJ1-2	CASSQALGRVVSGYTF	TGTGCCAGCAGCCAGGCGTTAGGCAGGGTCGTGAGCGGCTACACCTTC
TRBV7-9	.	.	TRBJ1-2	CASSSRGSGGYTF	TGTGCCAGCAGCTCCAGGGGTTCGGGTGGCTACACCTTC
TRBV30	.	few	TRBJ1-2	CAWSVQGGRNGYTF	TGTGCCTGGAGTGTACAAGGAGGGCGCAATGGCTACACCTTC
TRBV9	.	.	TRBJ2-3	CASSVVPGSTDTQYF	TGTGCCAGCAGCGTAGTTCCGGGATCCACAGATACGCAGTATTTT
TRBV5-6	TRBD1	.	TRBJ1-1	CASSFRGQGGTEAFF	TGTGCCAGCAGCTTCCGCGGACAGGGAGGAACTGAAGCTTTCTTT
TRBV5-1	TRBD1	.	TRBJ1-1	CASSLTGGTSEAFF	TGCGCCAGCAGCTTGACAGGGGGCACGTCTGAAGCTTTCTTT
TRBV29-1	TRBD1	.	TRBJ2-7	CSVEVGTGVHEQYF	TGCAGCGTTGAAGTTGGGACAGGGGTCCACGAGCAGTACTTC
TRBV7-3	.	.	TRBJ2-3	CASSLLGGRGTDTQYF	TGTGCCAGCAGCCTACTTGGGGGCAGGGGCACAGATACGCAGTATTTT
TRBV2	.	.	TRBJ1-2	CASSKDPRAAGYTF	TGTGCCAGCTCAAAGGACCCCAGGGCTGCTGGCTACACCTTC
TRBV19	TRBD1	few	TRBJ1-5	CASSTDRGIGPQHF	TGTGCCAGTAGTACGGACAGGGGAATTGGGCCCCAGCATTTT
TRBV2	TRBD1	.	TRBJ2-2	CAYQGGTGVITGELFF	TGTGCCTATCAAGGCGGGACAGGGGTTATCACCGGGGAGCTGTTTTTT
TRBV11-2	TRBD1	.	TRBJ1-3	CASSLGQDPGNTIYF	TGTGCCAGCAGCCTGGGACAGGACCCTGGAAACACCATATATTTT
TRBV6-5	TRBD1	.	TRBJ2-7	CASALDRGYEQYF	TGTGCCAGCGCTTTGGACAGGGGGTACGAGCAGTACTTC
TRBV29-1	.	.	TRBJ1-4	CSVESPGQGAGGLFF	TGCAGCGTTGAAAGTCCAGGACAAGGGGCCGGGGGACTGTTTTTT
TRBV7-2	.	.	TRBJ2-2	CASSSLGALTGELFF	TGTGCCAGCAGCTCCTTGGGGGCCCTTACCGGGGAGCTGTTTTTT
TRBV6-5	.	few	TRBJ1-4	CASSYNGKLFF	TGTGCCAGCAGTTACAACGGAAAACTGTTTTTT
TRBV2	TRBD1	few	TRBJ1-1	CASKGQGNTEAFF	TGTGCCAGCAAGGGACAGGGCAACACTGAAGCTTTCTTT
TRBV11-2	.	.	TRBJ1-5	CASSLDGASNQPQHF	TGTGCCAGCAGCTTAGATGGGGCTAGCAATCAGCCCCAGCATTTT
TRBV7-9	TRBD1	.	TRBJ1-2	CASSAWTGKLYGYTF	TGTGCCAGCAGCGCCTGGACAGGGAAGCTCTATGGCTACACCTTC
TRBV7-3	.	.	TRBJ2-1	CASSDDRGSYNEQFF	TGTGCCAGCAGCGATGACAGAGGCTCCTACAATGAGCAGTTCTTC
TRBV30	.	.	TRBJ1-3	CAWSVGRHSGNTIYF	TGTGCCTGGAGTGTCGGTCGCCACTCTGGAAACACCATATATTTT
TRBV6-5	.	.	TRBJ1-5	CASSYSGQGRVPQHF	TGTGCCAGCAGTTACTCGGGTCAGGGGAGGGTACCCCAGCATTTT
TRBV2	.	few	TRBJ1-2	CASFEDLTSYGYTF	TGTGCCAGCTTTGAAGACCTCACTTCATATGGCTACACCTTC
TRBV5-4	.	.	TRBJ2-5	CASSLGGLDETQYF	TGTGCCAGCAGCTTGGGAGGGCTCGACGAGACCCAGTACTTC
TRBV29-1	.	.	TRBJ1-1	CSVDRGGTEAFF	TGCAGCGTTGATAGGGGAGGCACTGAAGCTTTCTTT
TRBV4-1	.	.	TRBJ1-1	CASSRRHAVRTEAFF	TGCGCCAGCAGCCGGCGGCACGCCGTAAGGACTGAAGCTTTCTTT
TRBV19	TRBD1	.	TRBJ2-3	CASNERARGRADTQYF	TGTGCCAGTAACGAACGTGCCAGGGGGCGCGCAGATACGCAGTATTTT
TRBV29-1	TRBD1	.	TRBJ2-7	CSVGRDRGSEQYF	TGCAGCGTGGGCCGGGACAGGGGAAGCGAGCAGTACTTC
TRBV10-1	TRBD2	.	TRBJ2-1	CASSDSGTSGYNEQFF	TGCGCCAGCAGTGACTCCGGGACTAGCGGATACAATGAGCAGTTCTTC
TRBV6-4	.	.	TRBJ1-1	CASSDQNTEAFF	TGTGCCAGCAGTGACCAGAACACTGAAGCTTTCTTT
TRBV18	.	.	TRBJ1-5	CASSPYAGLDQPQHF	TGTGCCAGCTCACCATATGCAGGGTTAGATCAGCCCCAGCATTTT
TRBV27	TRBD1	once	TRBJ2-7	CASSPRQGHEQYF	TGTGCCAGCAGTCCGCGACAGGGTCACGAGCAGTACTTC
TRBV4-3	.	.	TRBJ1-2	CASSQDAGIDYGYTF	TGCGCCAGCAGCCAAGATGCGGGGATCGACTATGGCTACACCTTC
TRBV6-2/TRBV6-3	.	.	TRBJ1-2	CASSYRGSHGYTF	TGTGCCAGCAGTTACAGGGGCAGCCATGGCTACACCTTC
TRBV6-6	.	.	TRBJ1-5	CASRYQGHSNQPQHF	TGTGCCAGCAGGTACCAGGGCCATAGCAATCAGCCCCAGCATTTT
TRBV2	TRBD2	.	TRBJ2-4	CASSGAFAGEKAKNIQYF	TGTGCCAGCAGTGGGGCGTTCGCGGGGGAGAAAGCCAAAAACATTCAGTACTTC
TRBV21-1	.	few	TRBJ2-5	CASSPQTSGQETQYF	TGTGCCAGCAGCCCCCAGACTAGCGGGCAAGAGACCCAGTACTTC
TRBV27	TRBD1	.	TRBJ2-2	CASTRRQGSDTGELFF	TGTGCCAGCACCCGCAGACAGGGATCGGACACCGGGGAGCTGTTTTTT
TRBV27	.	few	TRBJ1-2	CASSLSTLNYGYTF	TGTGCCAGCAGTTTATCTACACTAAACTATGGCTACACCTTC
TRBV19	TRBD1	.	TRBJ1-2	CASSKTGEAYGYTF	TGTGCCAGTAGTAAGACAGGGGAGGCCTATGGCTACACCTTC
TRBV11-2	.	.	TRBJ1-4	CASSPRGRTNEKLFF	TGTGCCAGCAGCCCCAGGGGCCGAACTAATGAAAAACTGTTTTTT
TRBV5-8	.	.	TRBJ1-1	CASSLGQGRTEAFF	TGTGCCAGCAGCCTGGGGCAGGGTCGCACTGAAGCTTTCTTT
TRBV19	TRBD1	.	TRBJ2-1	CASSKLGGTGLGNEQFF	TGTGCCAGTAGTAAATTGGGGGGGACAGGGCTAGGTAATGAGCAGTTCTTC
TRBV25-1	.	.	TRBJ2-4	CASSKAGENIQYF	TGTGCCAGCAGTAAGGCAGGGGAAAACATTCAGTACTTC
TRBV3-1/TRBV3-2	.	once	TRBJ1-2	CASSQDYRQLYGYTF	TGTGCCAGCAGCCAAGATTACAGACAGCTCTATGGCTACACCTTC
TRBV12-3/TRBV12-4	.	once	TRBJ2-4	CASSSREKNIQYF	TGTGCCAGCAGTTCGCGAGAGAAAAACATTCAGTACTTC
TRBV25-1	TRBD1	.	TRBJ1-2	CASPSPGGRGYGYTF	TGTGCCAGCCCATCACCAGGGGGCAGAGGCTATGGCTACACCTTC
TRBV20-1	.	.	TRBJ2-1	CSAVYNEQFF	TGCAGTGCCGTCTACAATGAGCAGTTCTTC
TRBV21-1	.	.	TRBJ1-3	CAVGQEVGRGGNTIYF	TGTGCCGTGGGACAGGAGGTTGGTAGAGGTGGAAACACCATATATTTT
TRBV7-7	.	.	TRBJ2-2	CASSLAGRAGELFF	TGTGCTAGCAGCTTAGCAGGGCGGGCCGGGGAGCTGTTTTTT
TRBV11-2	TRBD2	.	TRBJ2-7	CASSLDSGGAYEQYF	TGTGCCAGCAGCTTAGATAGCGGGGGGGCCTACGAGCAGTACTTC